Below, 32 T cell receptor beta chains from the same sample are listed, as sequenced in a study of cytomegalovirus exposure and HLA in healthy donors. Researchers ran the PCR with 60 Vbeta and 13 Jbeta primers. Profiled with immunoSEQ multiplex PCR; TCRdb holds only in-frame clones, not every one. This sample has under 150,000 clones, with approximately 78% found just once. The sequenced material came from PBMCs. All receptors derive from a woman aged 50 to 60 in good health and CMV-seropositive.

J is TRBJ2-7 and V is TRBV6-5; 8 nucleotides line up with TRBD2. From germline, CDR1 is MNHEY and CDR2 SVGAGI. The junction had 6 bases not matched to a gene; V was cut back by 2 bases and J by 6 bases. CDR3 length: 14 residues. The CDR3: CASSYDLAGREQYF. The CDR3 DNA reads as TGTGCCAGCAGTTACGACCTAGCGGGTCGCGAGCAGTACTTC.

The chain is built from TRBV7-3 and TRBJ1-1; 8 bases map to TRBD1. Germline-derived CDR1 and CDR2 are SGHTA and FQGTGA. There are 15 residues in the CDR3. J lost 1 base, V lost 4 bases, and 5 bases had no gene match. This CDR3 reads CASSSTGDGNTEAFF. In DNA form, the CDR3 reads TGTGCCAGCAGCTCGACAGGGGATGGGAACACTGAAGCTTTCTTT.

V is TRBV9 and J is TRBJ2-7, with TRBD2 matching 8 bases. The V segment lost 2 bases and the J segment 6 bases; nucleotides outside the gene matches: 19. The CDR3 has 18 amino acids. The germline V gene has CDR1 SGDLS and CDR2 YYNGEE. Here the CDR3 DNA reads TGTGCCAGCAGCGTCACCGCAAGGGCTACTAGCGGACACGGCGAGCAGTACTTC. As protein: CASSVTARATSGHGEQYF.

The DNA for the CDR3 is TGTGCCAGCAGTGAGGACCTAAGCGGGAACACTGAAGCTTTCTTT. Protein: CASSEDLSGNTEAFF. This chain joins TRBV2 and TRBJ1-1; D is undetermined. Deletions cut 3 bases from V and 1 base from J, with 12 bases between. This CDR3 is built from 15 residues. Per germline, CDR1 SNHLY and CDR2 FYNNEI.

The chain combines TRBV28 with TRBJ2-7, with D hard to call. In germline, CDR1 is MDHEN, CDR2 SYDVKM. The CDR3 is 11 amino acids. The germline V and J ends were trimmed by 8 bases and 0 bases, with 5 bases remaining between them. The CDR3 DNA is TGTGCCAGCGAGTCCTCCTACGAGCAGTACTTC. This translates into CASESSYEQYF.

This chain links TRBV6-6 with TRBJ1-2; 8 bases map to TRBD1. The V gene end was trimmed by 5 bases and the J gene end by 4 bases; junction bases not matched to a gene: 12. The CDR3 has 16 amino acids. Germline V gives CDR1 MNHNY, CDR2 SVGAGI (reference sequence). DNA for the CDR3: TGTGCCAGCAGTCCGGGACAGGCCCCGTTTTCCTATGGCTACACCTTC. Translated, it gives CASSPGQAPFSYGYTF.

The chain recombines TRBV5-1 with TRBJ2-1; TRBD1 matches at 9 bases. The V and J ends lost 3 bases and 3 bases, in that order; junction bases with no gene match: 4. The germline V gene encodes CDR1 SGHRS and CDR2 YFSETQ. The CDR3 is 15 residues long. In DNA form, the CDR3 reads TGCGCCAGCAGCTGGGACAGGGCTGGCTACAATGAGCAGTTCTTC. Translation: CASSWDRAGYNEQFF. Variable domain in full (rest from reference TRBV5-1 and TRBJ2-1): KAGVTQTPRYLIKTRGQQVTLSCSPISGHRSVSWYQQTPGQGLQFLFEYFSETQRNKGNFPGRFSGRQFSNSRSEMNVSTLELGDSALYLCASSWDRAGYNEQFFGPGTRLTVL.

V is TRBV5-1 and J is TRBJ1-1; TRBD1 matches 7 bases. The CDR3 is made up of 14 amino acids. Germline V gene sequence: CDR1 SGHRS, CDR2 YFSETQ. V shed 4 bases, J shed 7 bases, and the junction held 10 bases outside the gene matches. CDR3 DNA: TGCGCCAGCAGCGAACAGGGACAGAATATTGAAGCTTTCTTT. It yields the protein CASSEQGQNIEAFF.

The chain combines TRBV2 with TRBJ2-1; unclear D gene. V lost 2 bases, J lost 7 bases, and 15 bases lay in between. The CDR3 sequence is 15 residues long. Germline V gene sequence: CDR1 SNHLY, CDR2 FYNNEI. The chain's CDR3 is CASSELVRSDNEQFF. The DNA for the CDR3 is TGTGCCAGCAGTGAATTGGTCAGGTCCGATAATGAGCAGTTCTTC.

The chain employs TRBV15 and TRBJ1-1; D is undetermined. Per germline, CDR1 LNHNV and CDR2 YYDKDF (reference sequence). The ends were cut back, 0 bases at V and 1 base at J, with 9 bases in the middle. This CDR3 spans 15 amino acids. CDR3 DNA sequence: TGTGCCACCAGCAGAGATCACGGGGAGAACACTGAAGCTTTCTTT. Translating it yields CATSRDHGENTEAFF.

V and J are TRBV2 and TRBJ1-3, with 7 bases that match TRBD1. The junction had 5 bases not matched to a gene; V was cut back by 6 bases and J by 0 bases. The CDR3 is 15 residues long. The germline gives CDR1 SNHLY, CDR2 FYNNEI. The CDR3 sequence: CASSFQGGSGNTIYF. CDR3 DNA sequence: TGTGCCAGCAGCTTTCAGGGGGGCTCTGGAAACACCATATATTTT.

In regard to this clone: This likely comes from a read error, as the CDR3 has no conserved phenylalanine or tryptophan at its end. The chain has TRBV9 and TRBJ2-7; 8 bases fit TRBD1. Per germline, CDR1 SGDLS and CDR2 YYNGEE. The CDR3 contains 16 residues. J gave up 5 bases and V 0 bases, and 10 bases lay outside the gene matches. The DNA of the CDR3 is TGTGCCAGCAGCGTAGGGGGGGTAGGACAGGGTGACGAGCAGTACCTC. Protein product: CASSVGGVGQGDEQYL.

CDR3 residues: CASSPTRTGNTGELFF. In nucleotides, the CDR3 is TGTGCCAGCTCACCAACTCGGACAGGGAACACCGGGGAGCTGTTTTTT. This chain links TRBV18 with TRBJ2-2, with 7 positions matching TRBD1. The CDR3 has 16 residues. V was pared by 2 bases and J by 1 base, with 4 bases of the junction left unmatched. The germline V gene has CDR1 KGHSH and CDR2 LQKENI. The entire variable domain, with the rest obtained from reference TRBV18 and TRBJ2-2, is as follows: NAGVMQNPRHLVRRRGQEARLRCSPMKGHSHVYWYRQLPEEGLKFMVYLQKENIIDESGMPKERFSAEFPKEGPSILRIQQVVRGDSAAYFCASSPTRTGNTGELFFGEGSRLTVL.

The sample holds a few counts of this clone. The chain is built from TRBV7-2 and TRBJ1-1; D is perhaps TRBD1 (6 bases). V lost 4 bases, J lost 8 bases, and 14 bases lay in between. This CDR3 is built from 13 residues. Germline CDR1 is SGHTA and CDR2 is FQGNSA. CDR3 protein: CASSSNPGQEAFF. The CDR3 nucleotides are TGTGCCAGCAGCTCAAATCCGGGACAAGAAGCTTTCTTT.

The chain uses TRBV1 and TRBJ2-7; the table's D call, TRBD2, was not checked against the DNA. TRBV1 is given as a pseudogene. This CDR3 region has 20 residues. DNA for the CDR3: TGCACCAGCAGCCAAGGGGGTCGGGGGTACTTCCACTCCGCCTCCTACGAGCAGTACTTC. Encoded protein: CTSSQGGRGYFHSASYEQYF.

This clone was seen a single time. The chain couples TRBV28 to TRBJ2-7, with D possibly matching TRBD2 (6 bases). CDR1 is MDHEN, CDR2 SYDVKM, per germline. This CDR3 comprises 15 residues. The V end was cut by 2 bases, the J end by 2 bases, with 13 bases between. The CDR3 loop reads CASSLGGTGAYEQYF. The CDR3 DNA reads TGTGCCAGCAGTTTAGGGGGGACGGGGGCCTACGAGCAGTACTTC.

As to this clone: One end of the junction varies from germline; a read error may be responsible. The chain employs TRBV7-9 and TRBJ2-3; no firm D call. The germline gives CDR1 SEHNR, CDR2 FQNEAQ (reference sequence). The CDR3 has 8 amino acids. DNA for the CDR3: TGTGCCAGCAGCCCATACTGGTTT. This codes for CASSPYWF.

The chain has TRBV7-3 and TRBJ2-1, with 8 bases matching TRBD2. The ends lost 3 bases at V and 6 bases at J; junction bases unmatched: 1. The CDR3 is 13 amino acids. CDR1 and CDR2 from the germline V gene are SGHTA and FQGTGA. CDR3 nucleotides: TGTGCCAGCAGCTTCGCGGGAGGCAATGAGCAGTTCTTC. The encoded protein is CASSFAGGNEQFF.

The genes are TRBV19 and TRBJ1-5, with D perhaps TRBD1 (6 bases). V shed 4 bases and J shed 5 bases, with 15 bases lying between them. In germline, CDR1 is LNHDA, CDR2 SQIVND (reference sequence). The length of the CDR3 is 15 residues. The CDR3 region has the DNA TGTGCCAGTAGTAAAATCGGGGACACCGATCAGCCCCAGCATTTT. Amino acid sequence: CASSKIGDTDQPQHF.

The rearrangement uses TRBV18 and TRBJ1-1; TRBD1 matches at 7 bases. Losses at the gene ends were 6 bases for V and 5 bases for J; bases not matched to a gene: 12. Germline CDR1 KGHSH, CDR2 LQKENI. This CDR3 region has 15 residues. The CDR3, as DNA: TGTGCCAGCTCTCCTATGACAGGGTCCGTGACTGAAGCTTTCTTT. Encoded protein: CASSPMTGSVTEAFF.

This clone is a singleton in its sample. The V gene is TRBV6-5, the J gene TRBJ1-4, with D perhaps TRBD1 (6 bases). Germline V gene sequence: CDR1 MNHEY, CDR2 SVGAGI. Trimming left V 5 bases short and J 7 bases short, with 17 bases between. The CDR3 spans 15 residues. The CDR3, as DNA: TGTGCCAGCAGTCCCGGGTGGGGGCTTGTTGAAAAACTGTTTTTT. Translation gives CASSPGWGLVEKLFF.

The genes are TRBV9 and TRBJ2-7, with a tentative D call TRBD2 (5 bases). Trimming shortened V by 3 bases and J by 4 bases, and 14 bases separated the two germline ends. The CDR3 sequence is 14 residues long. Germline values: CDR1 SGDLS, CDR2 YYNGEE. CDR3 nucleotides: TGTGCCAGCAGCGGCCGGGAATCTCTATACGAGCAGTACTTC. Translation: CASSGRESLYEQYF. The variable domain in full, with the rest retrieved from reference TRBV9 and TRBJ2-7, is DSGVTQTPKHLITATGQRVTLRCSPRSGDLSVYWYQQSLDQGLQFLIQYYNGEERAKGNILERFSAQQFPDLHSELNLSSLELGDSALYFCASSGRESLYEQYFGPGTRLTVT.

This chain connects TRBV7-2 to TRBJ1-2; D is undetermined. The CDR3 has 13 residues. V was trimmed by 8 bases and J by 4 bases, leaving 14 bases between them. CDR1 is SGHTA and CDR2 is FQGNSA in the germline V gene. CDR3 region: CASLDRRGYGYTF. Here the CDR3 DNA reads TGTGCCAGCCTCGACCGGCGGGGCTATGGCTACACCTTC.

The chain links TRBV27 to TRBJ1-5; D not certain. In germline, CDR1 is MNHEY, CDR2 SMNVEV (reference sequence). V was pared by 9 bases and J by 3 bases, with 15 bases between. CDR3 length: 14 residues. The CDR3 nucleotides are TGTGCCAGTTCGGGCAGCGGGTTCAATCAGCCCCAGCATTTT. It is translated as CASSGSGFNQPQHF.

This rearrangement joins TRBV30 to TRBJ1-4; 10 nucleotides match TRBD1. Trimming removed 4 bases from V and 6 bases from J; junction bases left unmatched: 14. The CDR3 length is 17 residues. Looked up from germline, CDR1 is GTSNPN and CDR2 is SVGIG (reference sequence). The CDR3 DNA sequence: TGTGCCTGGATATCGTCCCGGGACAGGGGACGGCATGAAAAACTGTTTTTT. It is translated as CAWISSRDRGRHEKLFF.

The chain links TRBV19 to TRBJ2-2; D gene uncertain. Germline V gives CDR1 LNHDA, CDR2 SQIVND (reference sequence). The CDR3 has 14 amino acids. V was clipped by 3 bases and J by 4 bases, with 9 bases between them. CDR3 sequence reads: CASSIRHTTGELFF. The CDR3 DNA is TGTGCCAGTAGTATTCGCCACACCACCGGGGAGCTGTTTTTT.

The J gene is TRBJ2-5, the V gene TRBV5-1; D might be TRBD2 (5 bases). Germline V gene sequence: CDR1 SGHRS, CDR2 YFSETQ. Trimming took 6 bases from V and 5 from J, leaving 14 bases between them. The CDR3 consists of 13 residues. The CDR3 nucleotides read TGCGCCAGCACCTCGGGAATCGCGGAGACCCAGTACTTC. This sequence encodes CASTSGIAETQYF.

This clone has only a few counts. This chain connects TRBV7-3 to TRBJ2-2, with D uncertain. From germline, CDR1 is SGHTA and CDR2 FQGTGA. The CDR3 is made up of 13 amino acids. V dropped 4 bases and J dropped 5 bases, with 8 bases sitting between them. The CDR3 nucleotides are TGTGCCAGCAGCTCCTTTTTGACCGGGGAGCTGTTTTTT. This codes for CASSSFLTGELFF.

Here the CDR3 reads CAWSVGQAYEQYF. The DNA of the CDR3 is TGTGCCTGGAGTGTGGGCCAGGCATACGAGCAGTACTTC. The chain recombines TRBV30 with TRBJ2-7; D not certain. The CDR3 loop spans 13 amino acids. Trimming cost V 0 bases and J 4 bases, with 10 bases left between them. The germline V gene has CDR1 GTSNPN and CDR2 SVGIG (reference sequence).

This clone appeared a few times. The CDR3 spells CASSPRTGELFF. In nucleotides, the CDR3 is TGCGCCAGCAGCCCCCGCACCGGGGAGCTGTTTTTT. The V call is TRBV4-3, the J call TRBJ2-2; D is ambiguous. With 4 bases removed from V and 4 bases from J, the gap between germline ends came to 4 bases. In germline, CDR1 is LGHNA, CDR2 YSLEER. The CDR3 is 12 amino acids.

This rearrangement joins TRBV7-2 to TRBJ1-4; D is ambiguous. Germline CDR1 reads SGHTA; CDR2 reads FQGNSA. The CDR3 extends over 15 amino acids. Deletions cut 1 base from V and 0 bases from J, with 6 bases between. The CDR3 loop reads CASSLGTSTNEKLFF. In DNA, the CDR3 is TGTGCCAGCAGCTTAGGAACATCAACTAATGAAAAACTGTTTTTT.

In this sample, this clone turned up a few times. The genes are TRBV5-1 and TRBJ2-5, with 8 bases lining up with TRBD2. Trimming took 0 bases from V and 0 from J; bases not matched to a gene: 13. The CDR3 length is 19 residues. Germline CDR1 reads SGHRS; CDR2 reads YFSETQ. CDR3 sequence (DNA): TGCGCCAGCAGCTTGGAAACTAGCGGATCTCTAACGTACCAAGAGACCCAGTACTTC. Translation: CASSLETSGSLTYQETQYF.